Below are 11 T cell receptor beta chains sequenced from a single sample in a study of radiation and T cells in renal cell carcinoma. The time point is: blood 2 weeks post-SBRT. The sample's treatment: 15 Gy SBRT to primary tumor, nephrectomy 4 weeks later. Produced via immunoSEQ multiplex PCR; TCRdb's table is partial and in-frame only. This table has more than 20,000 clones, about 84% appearing once. This specimen consisted of blood, obtained from a patient whose treatment included radiotherapy and nephrectomy. The origin of the receptors is a man between 60 and 70 years old with renal cell carcinoma.

The genes are TRBV27 and TRBJ1-1, with D perhaps matching TRBD1 (5 bases). The CDR3 sequence is 15 residues long. V was pared by 4 bases and J by 3 bases, with 15 bases between. Looked up from germline, CDR1 is MNHEY and CDR2 is SMNVEV (reference sequence). DNA for the CDR3: TGTGCCAGCAGTTCCGTACGGGACGACTACACTGAAGCTTTCTTT. As protein: CASSSVRDDYTEAFF.

The V call is TRBV21-1, the J call TRBJ1-1; the table's D call TRBD1 went unverified against the DNA. TRBV21-1 is described as a pseudogene. The CDR3 runs 16 residues. The CDR3 reads CASSIQVGWGWTEAFF. CDR3 nucleotides: TGTGCCAGCAGCATTCAGGTAGGGTGGGGCTGGACTGAAGCTTTCTTT.

V is TRBV18 and J is TRBJ2-7, with D perhaps being TRBD1 or TRBD2 (5 bases each). Germline lookup yields CDR1 KGHSH and CDR2 LQKENI. This CDR3 region has 12 residues. Trimming took 2 bases from V and 5 from J, leaving 7 bases between them. The CDR3 coding sequence is TGTGCCAGCTCACCAAGGGGAGACGAGCAGTACTTC. Translated, it gives CASSPRGDEQYF.

The genes are TRBV7-9 and TRBJ1-1, with TRBD1 as a possible D gene (6 bases). The CDR3 covers 15 residues. The germline gives CDR1 SEHNR, CDR2 FQNEAQ (reference sequence). Trimming cost V 0 bases and J 3 bases, with 11 bases left between them. CDR3: CASSLAWGQDTEAFF. The CDR3 DNA is TGTGCCAGCAGCTTAGCTTGGGGGCAGGACACTGAAGCTTTCTTT.

This chain uses TRBV4-3 with TRBJ1-2; 7 bases agree with TRBD1. Per germline, CDR1 LGHNA and CDR2 YSLEER. The CDR3 length is 16 residues. After removal of 4 bases from V and 0 bases from J, the junction contained 8 bases not matched to a gene. DNA of the CDR3: TGCGCCAGCAGCCGTCTCAGGGGGGCTGCTAACTATGGCTACACCTTC. Residues: CASSRLRGAANYGYTF.

This rearrangement joins TRBV30 to TRBJ2-5, with D perhaps matching TRBD2 (6 bases). The ends were cut back, 5 bases at V and 5 bases at J, with 9 bases in the middle. The germline V gene encodes CDR1 GTSNPN and CDR2 SVGIG (reference sequence). This CDR3 spans 11 amino acids. The CDR3 region is CAWGGGETQYF. The CDR3, as DNA: TGTGCCTGGGGTGGAGGGGAGACCCAGTACTTC.

This clone was recorded only once. This chain connects TRBV4-3 to TRBJ1-6, with no clear D. CDR1 LGHNA and CDR2 YSLEER come from the germline V gene. The germline V and J ends were trimmed by 2 bases and 1 base, with 3 bases remaining between them. This CDR3 has 14 residues. This CDR3 reads CASSQLSYNSPLHF. The CDR3 DNA reads TGCGCCAGCAGCCAATTGTCCTATAATTCACCCCTCCACTTT.

The chain is built from TRBV4-3 and TRBJ2-1, with a weak D call TRBD2 (5 bases). In germline, CDR1 is LGHNA, CDR2 YSLEER. Trimming removed 0 bases from V and 8 bases from J, with 11 bases in between. The CDR3 extends over 14 amino acids. The CDR3 loop is CASSQEGERDEQFF. Here the CDR3 DNA reads TGCGCCAGCAGCCAAGAGGGAGAAAGGGATGAGCAGTTCTTC.

The chain is built from TRBV27 and TRBJ2-7; 9 bases are shared with TRBD2. CDR3 length equals 18 residues. Germline V gene data show CDR1 as MNHEY and CDR2 as SMNVEV (reference sequence). V dropped 0 bases and J dropped 4; count of bases not matched to a gene: 13. CDR3 nucleotides: TGTGCCAGCAGTTTATCTGGCGGGAGGGTTCAAAGACGGTACGAGCAGTACTTC. Its protein is CASSLSGGRVQRRYEQYF.

The chain combines TRBV6-1 with TRBJ1-3, with no clear D. The CDR3 runs 14 residues. CDR1 MNHNS and CDR2 SASEGT come from the germline V gene. Trimming shortened V by 8 bases and J by 0 bases, and 11 bases separated the two germline ends. The CDR3 sequence: CASGREISGNTIYF. CDR3 DNA sequence: TGTGCCAGCGGGAGGGAGATCTCTGGAAACACCATATATTTT.

The V call is TRBV11-3, the J call TRBJ2-3, with TRBD1 matching over 12 bases. Trimming at V came to 5 bases and at J to 5 bases, leaving 8 bases not matched to a gene. The CDR3 sequence is 16 residues long. Germline V CDR1 and CDR2: SGHNT, YENEEA. This chain's CDR3 is CASSPGTGGFGDTQYF. The CDR3 coding sequence is TGTGCCAGCAGCCCCGGGACAGGGGGCTTTGGAGATACGCAGTATTTT.